Listed below are T cell receptor beta chains from one sample, sequenced in a study of blood T cell repertoires in COVID-19. Profiled with immunoSEQ multiplex PCR; TCRdb holds only in-frame clones, not every one. The sample has 150,000 or so clones; around 80% are singletons. The sequenced sample was peripheral blood. These receptors were taken from a woman in her seventies with acute or convalescent COVID-19. CDR3s leave out the opening cysteine and the closing phenylalanine or tryptophan.

v_gene,CDR3aa
TRBV6-5,ASGGVGAPQH
TRBV4-3,ASSREPTGDNEQF
TRBV30,AWTGALNLGEKLF
TRBV9,ASSARQFSGNTIY
TRBV6-1,ASSEILRGGSRQF
TRBV19,ASSIVGVSGGYNEQF
TRBV7-8,ASSPSKSGRNYNEQF
TRBV6-5,ASRSASSYNEQF
TRBV5-6,ASSIPGLANEQF
TRBV19,ASTPPYRDNQPQH
TRBV7-9,ASSPGETDTQY
TRBV20-1,SASHLSGRLSYEQY
TRBV25-1,ASLAGGPAEQY
TRBV7-9,ASSFSGTGLNGYT
TRBV30,AWSALSRGYNQPQH
TRBV9,ASSVAPQGDYGYT
TRBV5-5,ASSPIGLAGVGETQY
TRBV28,ASSPYRAGRSEAF
TRBV19,ASRGLAGETQY
TRBV5-4,ASSLLPGQGGDTGELF
TRBV5-8,ASSPRLAGRQGEQF
TRBV19,ASSPRDRDNSPLH
TRBV6-5,ASSLLGGETYEQY
TRBV19,ASMDGTGAYEQY
TRBV28,ASSLWGSGEKLF
TRBV10-3,ASTPSVSHEQY
TRBV9,ASSAHKNTLLITEAF
TRBV29-1,SVEGGIRNNEQF
TRBV5-6,ASSFEWAGNEKLF
TRBV20-1,SAGGTSRIGYEQY
TRBV7-2,ASSTQTGSGEKLF
TRBV19,ASSSSGTGVYEQY
TRBV7-2,ASSLEGGQGEF
TRBV5-6,ASSLGGMNTEAF
TRBV7-8,ASSGHTGVGTGELF
TRBV7-8,ASSARTGQLRRYGYT
TRBV29-1,SVEGTGVGDGYT
TRBV10-3,AISAAGLRNLNEKLF
TRBV7-9,ASSLGGLVPVYNEQF
TRBV4-3,ASSQETAAEAF
TRBV6-5,ASKAEPSKETQY
TRBV6-5,ASSRQGQLYEKLF
TRBV18,ASSPTPQGLNTEAF
TRBV19,ASSMLAGGITDTQY
TRBV18,ASSPASGTEAF
TRBV14,ASSPGLAGAIDTQY
TRBV7-2,ASSLGGGGDTEAF
TRBV14,ASSPDRERTEAF
TRBV5-1,ASRAASGANVLT
TRBV3-1/TRBV3-2,ASSQRQPSYNSPLH
TRBV7-2,ASSLGGGSLYEQY
TRBV30,AWSNTGNEKLF
TRBV6-5,ASRSNRGASYEQY
TRBV7-9,ASSSKTGVGTEAF
TRBV19,ASSRAGTEAF